These 25 T cell receptor beta chains share one sample of origin, sequenced in a study of OX40 agonist ivuxolimab in advanced cancers. Assay used: immunoSEQ multiplex PCR; TCRdb lists only in-frame clones, some missing. This table has over 50,000 clones, approximately 89% appearing once. The sequencing here drew on CD4+ or CD8+ T cells sorted from blood, taken in a trial of the OX40 agonist ivuxolimab. These receptors were collected from an adult with an advanced solid tumor such as melanoma, head and neck, liver or kidney cancer.

The CDR3 nucleotides read TGTGCCAGCAAGGCGAAGGCGGGAGGGGTGTACGAGCAGTACTTC. This encodes CASKAKAGGVYEQYF. This chain uses TRBV14 with TRBJ2-7, with TRBD2 matching 9 bases. Germline values: CDR1 SGHDN, CDR2 FVKESK. J lost 4 bases, V lost 7 bases, and 11 bases had no gene match. This CDR3 has 15 residues.

This clone showed up just once. The chain recombines TRBV21-1 with TRBJ2-7; the table assigns TRBD1, which was not confirmed against the DNA. TRBV21-1 is tagged as a pseudogene. CDR3 length: 14 amino acids. CDR3 amino acids: CASSLQGLGEEQYF. CDR3 in DNA: TGTGCCAGCAGCTTACAGGGTTTGGGTGAGGAGCAGTACTTC.

This chain joins TRBV6-5 and TRBJ2-2, with D unresolved. Trimming took 2 bases from V and 7 from J, leaving 8 bases between them. The CDR3 totals 13 residues. Germline CDR1 and CDR2: MNHEY and SVGAGI. In DNA form, the CDR3 reads TGTGCCAGCAGTTACCCTCCCGGCGGGGAGCTGTTTTTT. Amino acids: CASSYPPGGELFF.

About this clone itself: The junction does not match germline at one end; this may be a read error. The chain joins TRBV28 to TRBJ1-1; the match to TRBD1 covers 10 bases. This CDR3 has 15 residues. From germline, CDR1 is MDHEN and CDR2 SYDVKM. CDR3 amino acids: CANSFPTGGGTEAFF. The CDR3, as DNA: TGTGCCAACAGTTTCCCGACAGGGGGCGGGACTGAAGCTTTCTTT.

The chain joins TRBV5-6 to TRBJ2-7; the D is unclear. CDR3 length equals 13 residues. V dropped 4 bases and J dropped 4 bases, with 12 bases sitting between them. Germline lookup yields CDR1 SGHDT and CDR2 YYEEEE. The CDR3 coding sequence is TGTGCCAGCAGCAGGGATTCCTTATACGAGCAGTACTTC. This codes for CASSRDSLYEQYF.

The chain has TRBV5-3 and TRBJ1-1; D unclear. Being an ORF, TRBV5-3 has a function that is uncertain. Between the trimmed V and J ends, which lost 5 bases and 10 bases, there was a span of 6 bases. The CDR3 extends over 9 amino acids. In DNA, the CDR3 is TGTGCCAGAAGAGAGGTAGCTTTCTTT. Residues: CARREVAFF.

The chain has TRBV4-2 and TRBJ1-4, with 9 bases identical to TRBD1. This CDR3 comprises 22 residues. Germline V gene data show CDR1 as LGHNA and CDR2 as YNFKEQ. The V and J ends lost 0 bases and 0 bases, in that order; junction bases with no gene match: 17. This CDR3 is CASSQEIGVFDRGFATNEKLFF. The CDR3 nucleotides read TGTGCCAGCAGCCAAGAGATAGGAGTATTCGACAGGGGGTTTGCAACTAATGAAAAACTGTTTTTT.

The chain recombines TRBV7-9 with TRBJ2-7, with D unresolved. The CDR3 has 12 amino acids. Trimming removed 4 bases at V and 2 bases at J, with 6 bases between. CDR1 is SEHNR and CDR2 is FQNEAQ in the germline V gene (reference sequence). The CDR3 sequence: CASSSQTYEQYF. CDR3 nucleotides: TGTGCCAGCAGCTCCCAGACCTACGAGCAGTACTTC.

V and J are TRBV19 and TRBJ2-1; TRBD2 agrees at 7 bases. Per the germline V gene, CDR1 is LNHDA and CDR2 is SQIVND (reference sequence). The V gene end was trimmed by 3 bases and the J gene end by 0 bases; junction bases not matched to a gene: 8. There are 17 residues in the CDR3. CDR3 protein: CASSIFLAEDSYNEQFF. The CDR3, as DNA: TGTGCCAGTAGTATCTTCCTAGCGGAGGACTCCTACAATGAGCAGTTCTTC.

Notes on this clone: A junction end diverges from the germline sequence, so it may reflect a read error. The chain is built from TRBV6-5 and TRBJ1-1, with D possibly TRBD1 on 5 matching bases. From germline, CDR1 is MNHEY and CDR2 SVGAGI. The CDR3 is made up of 14 amino acids. The CDR3 sequence is CASSNSGQNTEAFF. The CDR3 DNA sequence: TGTGCCAGCAGTAACTCTGGACAGAACACTGAAGCTTTCTTT.

V usage is TRBV20-1 and J usage is TRBJ2-2; D uncertain. The CDR3 has 11 residues. Germline lookup yields CDR1 DFQATT and CDR2 SNEGSKA (reference sequence). Trimming shortened V by 6 bases and J by 8 bases, and 10 bases separated the two germline ends. CDR3 sequence: CSATRGGELFF. The CDR3 nucleotides read TGCAGTGCAACCCGAGGAGGGGAGCTGTTTTTT.

V is TRBV4-2 and J is TRBJ1-5, with 12 positions matching TRBD1. V was pared by 0 bases and J by 6 bases, with 6 bases of the junction left unmatched. Germline V gene data show CDR1 as LGHNA and CDR2 as YNFKEQ. The CDR3 consists of 17 residues. The CDR3 here is CASSQEAGTGGFQPQHF. The CDR3 bases are TGTGCCAGCAGCCAAGAGGCCGGGACAGGGGGCTTTCAGCCCCAGCATTTT.

This clone was found once. This chain uses TRBV11-2 with TRBJ2-1, with TRBD2 matching over 9 bases. The V segment lost 0 bases and the J segment 2 bases; nucleotides outside the gene matches: 8. Per germline, CDR1 SGHAT and CDR2 FQNNGV. This CDR3 spans 18 amino acids. The CDR3 region has the DNA TGTGCCAGCAGCTTAGATTTTGGAGCGGGAGGTACCTACAATGAGCAGTTCTTC. Protein sequence: CASSLDFGAGGTYNEQFF.

This chain joins TRBV27 and TRBJ2-5; TRBD2 matches at 7 bases. The CDR3 contains 16 residues. Germline V lookup: CDR1 MNHEY, CDR2 SMNVEV (reference sequence). The ends lost 5 bases at V and 0 bases at J; junction bases unmatched: 9. CDR3: CASSPYLADYQETQYF. DNA for the CDR3: TGTGCCAGCAGTCCCTACCTAGCGGACTACCAAGAGACCCAGTACTTC.

This clone has just a few counts. The V gene is TRBV29-1, the J gene TRBJ2-7; D is undetermined. The germline V gene has CDR1 SQVTM and CDR2 ANQGSEA. Trimming stripped 7 bases from V and 0 bases from J, with 19 bases between. CDR3 size: 15 residues. The CDR3 nucleotides read TGCAGCGCAAGCGACCGAGACAAGAGCTCCTACGAGCAGTACTTC. This sequence encodes CSASDRDKSSYEQYF.

This clone has only one observation. The rearrangement joins TRBV11-1 to TRBJ1-2; no firm D call. The V and J ends lost 1 base and 0 bases respectively, with 9 bases between them. This CDR3 spans 15 amino acids. The germline CDR1 and CDR2 sequences are SGHAT and FQDESV (reference sequence). CDR3 DNA: TGTGCCAGCAGCTTAGATAGGACGGCTAACTATGGCTACACCTTC. Encoded protein: CASSLDRTANYGYTF. Full variable domain (outside the CDR3, taken from reference TRBV11-1 and TRBJ1-2): EAEVAQSPRYKITEKSQAVAFWCDPISGHATLYWYRQILGQGPELLVQFQDESVVDDSQLPKDRFSAERLKGVDSTLKIQPAELGDSAMYLCASSLDRTANYGYTFGSGTRLTVV.

The chain combines TRBV27 with TRBJ1-5, with D maybe TRBD1 (5 bases). Trimming left V 2 bases short and J 1 base short, with 9 bases between. In germline, CDR1 is MNHEY, CDR2 SMNVEV (reference sequence). The CDR3 covers 15 residues. CDR3 nucleotides: TGTGCCAGCAGTTTAAGGGGAGGGAGCAATCAGCCCCAGCATTTT. As protein: CASSLRGGSNQPQHF.

The V gene is TRBV6-1, the J gene TRBJ2-3; possible D gene TRBD1, 5 bases. V was pared by 1 base and J by 3 bases, with 11 bases between. CDR1 is MNHNS, CDR2 SASEGT, per germline. The CDR3 extends over 15 amino acids. CDR3 coding DNA: TGTGCCAGCAGTGAAGAACCAGGGCTAACAGATACGCAGTATTTT. This encodes CASSEEPGLTDTQYF.

The chain uses TRBV5-4 and TRBJ1-2, with D hard to call. The CDR3 consists of 12 residues. V gave up 4 bases and J gave up 7 bases, with 11 bases separating them. The germline V gene encodes CDR1 SGHNT and CDR2 YYREEE (reference sequence). The CDR3 DNA is TGTGCCAGCAGCCCGCGGACGTCTGGCTACACCTTC. It translates to CASSPRTSGYTF.

The rearrangement links TRBV27 to TRBJ2-3, with D uncertain. The germline gives CDR1 MNHEY, CDR2 SMNVEV (reference sequence). CDR3 length: 13 amino acids. Between the trimmed V and J ends, which lost 3 bases and 4 bases, there was a span of 8 bases. As DNA, the CDR3 is TGTGCCAGCAGTTTGGCTGGTCCAGATACGCAGTATTTT. Its protein product is CASSLAGPDTQYF.

The genes are TRBV5-1 and TRBJ2-7, with 9 bases lining up with TRBD1. Germline V gene sequence: CDR1 SGHRS, CDR2 YFSETQ. The CDR3 consists of 15 residues. V shed 2 bases, J shed 5 bases, and the junction held 8 bases outside the gene matches. CDR3 loop: CASSLWDRAVNEQYF. CDR3 bases: TGCGCCAGCAGCTTATGGGACAGGGCGGTCAACGAGCAGTACTTC. The variable domain in full, with the rest retrieved from reference TRBV5-1 and TRBJ2-7, is KAGVTQTPRYLIKTRGQQVTLSCSPISGHRSVSWYQQTPGQGLQFLFEYFSETQRNKGNFPGRFSGRQFSNSRSEMNVSTLELGDSALYLCASSLWDRAVNEQYFGPGTRLTVT.

The J gene is TRBJ2-7, the V gene TRBV30; D unclear. The V end lost 1 base, the J end lost 2 bases, and 9 bases lay between the germline ends. Germline V lookup: CDR1 GTSNPN, CDR2 SVGIG (reference sequence). This CDR3 comprises 13 residues. The CDR3, as DNA: TGTGCCTGGAGTGAGGACGGTACCTACGAGCAGTACTTC. Its translation: CAWSEDGTYEQYF.

For the CDR3, the DNA is TGTGCCAGCAGCTCAACCGGGACCCACAATGAGCAGTTCTTC. Residues: CASSSTGTHNEQFF. This chain joins TRBV7-9 and TRBJ2-1, with D perhaps given as TRBD1 or TRBD2 (5 bases each). The CDR3 is 14 amino acids. CDR1 is SEHNR, CDR2 FQNEAQ, per germline (reference sequence). Between the trimmed V and J ends, which lost 4 bases and 5 bases, there was a span of 12 bases.

The table lists this clone with a count of one. The chain links TRBV2 to TRBJ1-3; the D gene is possibly TRBD1 (6 bases). The CDR3 consists of 13 residues. The V end lost 7 bases, the J end lost 0 bases, and 7 bases lay between the germline ends. Per germline, CDR1 SNHLY and CDR2 FYNNEI. The CDR3 bases are TGTGCCAGCAAAGGGGGCTCTGGAAACACCATATATTTT. The encoded protein is CASKGGSGNTIYF. Full variable domain (remainder filled in from reference TRBV2 and TRBJ1-3): EPEVTQTPSHQVTQMGQEVILRCVPISNHLYFYWYRQILGQKVEFLVSFYNNEISEKSEIFDDQFSVERPDGSNFTLKIRSTKLEDSAMYFCASKGGSGNTIYFGEGSWLTVV.

CDR3 sequence reads: CAISESLAGGREQYF. The CDR3 coding sequence is TGTGCCATCAGTGAGTCTCTAGCGGGAGGTAGGGAGCAGTACTTC. This sequence joins TRBV10-3 and TRBJ2-7, with TRBD2 matching over 11 bases. Germline V gives CDR1 ENHRY, CDR2 SYGVKD. This CDR3 has 15 amino acids. The V and J ends lost 0 bases and 7 bases, in that order; junction bases with no gene match: 5.